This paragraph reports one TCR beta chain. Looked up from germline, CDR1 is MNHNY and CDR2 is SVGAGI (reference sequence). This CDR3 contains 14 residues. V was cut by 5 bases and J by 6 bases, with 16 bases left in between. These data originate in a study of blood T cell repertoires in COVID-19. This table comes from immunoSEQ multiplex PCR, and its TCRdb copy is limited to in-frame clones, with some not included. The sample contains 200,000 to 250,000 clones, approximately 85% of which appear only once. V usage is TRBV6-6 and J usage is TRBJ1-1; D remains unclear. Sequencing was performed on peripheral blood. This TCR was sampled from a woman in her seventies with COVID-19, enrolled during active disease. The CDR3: CASSPDLTVAEAFF. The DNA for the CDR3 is TGTGCCAGCAGTCCCGACCTTACAGTAGCTGAAGCTTTCTTT.